The TCR beta chain under discussion was sequenced for a study of blood T cell repertoires in COVID-19. Study as a whole: There were acute and convalescent COVID-19 samples, and they came from the United States, Italy and Spain. T cells, B-cell-depleted T cells, or PBMCs provided the cDNA or gDNA that served as material.

Enrolled through a virtual design, the participants were between about 18 and 100 years of age and came from 24 US areas. Source study methods: Counts of nucleated cells, estimated from reference gene primer amplification, were obtained. Assay: immunoSEQ multiplex PCR; the TCRdb copy retains only in-frame clones and omits some. V, J and clone size are taken as reported in that table, and D and trimming were inferred from the DNA itself. The data hold roughly 69,000 clones, with about 82% observed a single time. Germline CDR1 reads SGHAT; CDR2 reads FQNNGV. Trimming cost V 8 bases and J 8 bases; bases outside gene matches: 6. CDR3 size: 12 residues.

The TCR originated in a woman aged 40 to 55 with acute COVID-19. V and J are TRBV11-2 and TRBJ2-1; 7 bases align to TRBD2. The sequencing input was PBMCs or T cells enriched from blood (not recorded which). The CDR3 reads CASLGGVDEQFF. DNA for the CDR3: TGTGCCAGCTTGGGAGGGGTTGATGAGCAGTTCTTC.